The source of this TCR beta chain is a study of blood T cells in healthy people across ages. Points from the study as a whole: Donors of long life had a larger count of naive CD4+ cells and greater diversity than aged donors. Considered underestimates were the diversity estimates obtained from one million T cells.

This clonotype came up a few times. Its matching antigen is unknown. V gave up 8 bases and J gave up 2 bases, with 16 bases separating them. Germline V gives CDR1 MGHDK, CDR2 SYGVNS. CDR3 length: 14 amino acids. Combining a sample-barcoded 5' primer with a J-beta primer mix, a second PCR ran for roughly 6 to 12 cycles. Each CDR3 protein is one row after TCRdb ran MiXCR on the 5' RACE reads. This repertoire shows 1.5 million or so distinct CDR3 sequences, roughly two fifths found once; its top ten account for 4%. The rearrangement uses TRBV25-1 and TRBJ2-7; D possibly corresponds to TRBD2 (5 bases). The TCR originated in a woman aged 18-29 years in good health. The material sequenced was blood. The CDR3 reads CASRRRQAPYEQYF. CDR3 DNA: TGTGCCAGCCGGAGGAGGCAGGCCCCCTACGAGCAGTACTTC.